Given below is one T cell receptor (beta chain) in context. Under the authors' procedure: Amplification of reference gene primers provided the estimated nucleated cell counts. Assay: immunoSEQ multiplex PCR; the TCRdb copy retains only in-frame clones and omits some. That table is the source of V, J and clone size, and D and trimming were worked out from the DNA. The sample lists about 130,000 clones, roughly 83% occurring once. V gave up 6 bases and J gave up 6 bases, with 15 bases separating them. This CDR3 region has 13 residues. Per germline, CDR1 MNHEY and CDR2 SVGAGI. The data were taken from a study of blood T cell repertoires in COVID-19. At the level of the study: Collection of acute and convalescent COVID-19 samples took place in the United States, Italy and Spain. T cells, B-cell-depleted T cells, or PBMCs provided the cDNA or gDNA that served as material.

The TCR originated in a woman aged 25 to 39 who had recovered from COVID-19. Sequencing used peripheral blood. This rearrangement joins TRBV6-5 to TRBJ2-7; TRBD1 is a possible D gene (6 bases). The CDR3 nucleotides are TGTGCCAGCAGGCCTACAGGGAGCGGCGAGCAGTACTTC. Encoded protein: CASRPTGSGEQYF.